The rows below give T cell receptor beta chains drawn from one sample of a study of cytomegalovirus exposure and HLA in healthy donors. Generated by immunoSEQ multiplex PCR, the TCRdb table keeps only in-frame clones and is missing some. The table has 95,000 to 150,000 clones, over 75% seen once; the top ten hold 4.5% to 6%. The sample was PBMCs. The receptor set was obtained from a man between 18 and 29 years old in good health and CMV-seropositive. Both conserved end residues are part of each CDR3. The order of the fields is clone size, D gene, J gene, V gene, CDR3 DNA, CDR3 protein. D genes are given only for firm matches. Clone size is stated in some rows and not others, as once, few, many or a class when expanded.

abundance: NA
d_gene: NA
j_gene: TRBJ2-3
v_gene: TRBV19
CDR3nt: TGTGCCAGTAATACAGGATCTAGCACAGATACGCAGTATTTT
CDR3aa: CASNTGSSTDTQYF

abundance: NA
d_gene: NA
j_gene: TRBJ1-3
v_gene: TRBV5-6
CDR3nt: TGTGCCAGCAGCTCTGGACAGCCGAGATACTCTGGAAACACCATATATTTT
CDR3aa: CASSSGQPRYSGNTIYF

abundance: NA
d_gene: NA
j_gene: TRBJ2-1
v_gene: TRBV9
CDR3nt: TGTGCCAGCAGCCAAGGACAGAACAATGAGCAGTTCTTC
CDR3aa: CASSQGQNNEQFF

abundance: NA
d_gene: TRBD2
j_gene: TRBJ2-3
v_gene: TRBV7-3
CDR3nt: TGTGCCAGCAGCTTGGGGACTAGCGGGAGGTATAGGGCAGATACGCAGTATTTT
CDR3aa: CASSLGTSGRYRADTQYF

abundance: NA
d_gene: TRBD1
j_gene: TRBJ1-2
v_gene: TRBV6-5
CDR3nt: TGTGCCAGCAGTTATACTACGGGACAGACCCACTATGGCTACACCTTC
CDR3aa: CASSYTTGQTHYGYTF

abundance: NA
d_gene: NA
j_gene: TRBJ1-2
v_gene: TRBV9
CDR3nt: TGTGCCAGCAGCGTAGTGGAGAACGCTGGGTATGGCTACACCTTC
CDR3aa: CASSVVENAGYGYTF

abundance: NA
d_gene: TRBD1
j_gene: TRBJ2-7
v_gene: TRBV5-6
CDR3nt: TGTGCCAGCAGCTTGCCGGGACAGGCCCACGAGCAGTACTTC
CDR3aa: CASSLPGQAHEQYF

abundance: NA
d_gene: TRBD1
j_gene: TRBJ2-7
v_gene: TRBV6-5
CDR3nt: TGTGCCAGCAGTTCTTGGACAGGGGGCTCCTACGAGCAGTACTTC
CDR3aa: CASSSWTGGSYEQYF

abundance: NA
d_gene: TRBD1
j_gene: TRBJ2-7
v_gene: TRBV5-4
CDR3nt: TGTGCCAGCAGCTGGGGACAGGGAGGCGAGCAGTACTTC
CDR3aa: CASSWGQGGEQYF

abundance: NA
d_gene: TRBD1
j_gene: TRBJ1-2
v_gene: TRBV6-7
CDR3nt: TGTGCCAGCAGCTCCGACAGCTCAACAGGGGTCAATGGCTACACCTTC
CDR3aa: CASSSDSSTGVNGYTF

abundance: NA
d_gene: TRBD2
j_gene: TRBJ2-1
v_gene: TRBV7-2
CDR3nt: TGTGCCAGCAGCTTACGAGAGCGGGGCTCCTACAATGAGCAGTTCTTC
CDR3aa: CASSLRERGSYNEQFF

abundance: NA
d_gene: TRBD2
j_gene: TRBJ2-3
v_gene: TRBV5-1
CDR3nt: TGCGCCAGCAGCTTAAGCGGGGCTGGAGTTGCAGATACGCAGTATTTT
CDR3aa: CASSLSGAGVADTQYF

abundance: NA
d_gene: TRBD1
j_gene: TRBJ1-2
v_gene: TRBV5-1
CDR3nt: TGCGCCAGTCGTAAGGGACAGGAGAACTATGGCTACACCTTC
CDR3aa: CASRKGQENYGYTF

abundance: NA
d_gene: NA
j_gene: TRBJ1-3
v_gene: TRBV2
CDR3nt: TGTGCCAGCAGTGAAGACTTCCGAAACACCATATATTTT
CDR3aa: CASSEDFRNTIYF

abundance: few
d_gene: TRBD1
j_gene: TRBJ1-2
v_gene: TRBV6-5
CDR3nt: TGTGCCAGCAGCTCCGACAGGGCCCCCTATGGCTACACCTTC
CDR3aa: CASSSDRAPYGYTF

abundance: NA
d_gene: NA
j_gene: TRBJ1-5
v_gene: TRBV27
CDR3nt: TGTGCCAGCAGTTCTACGGAGGCGATGGGAGGGTATAGCAATCAGCCCCAGCATTTT
CDR3aa: CASSSTEAMGGYSNQPQHF

abundance: few
d_gene: TRBD1
j_gene: TRBJ1-2
v_gene: TRBV4-2
CDR3nt: TGTGCCAGCAGCCAGGGACAGGGAGAATCCTATGGCTACACCTTC
CDR3aa: CASSQGQGESYGYTF

abundance: NA
d_gene: NA
j_gene: TRBJ2-7
v_gene: TRBV27
CDR3nt: TGTGCCAGCAGTTTCAGGGGGGTCGAGCAGTACTTC
CDR3aa: CASSFRGVEQYF

abundance: NA
d_gene: NA
j_gene: TRBJ1-3
v_gene: TRBV28
CDR3nt: TGTGCCAGCATGAGGACACTGAGCTCTGGAAACACCATATATTTT
CDR3aa: CASMRTLSSGNTIYF

abundance: few
d_gene: TRBD1
j_gene: TRBJ2-7
v_gene: TRBV7-9
CDR3nt: TGTGCCAGCAGCCTCCGACAGGGGCCCAAGGACGAGCAGTACTTC
CDR3aa: CASSLRQGPKDEQYF

abundance: once
d_gene: TRBD1
j_gene: TRBJ2-1
v_gene: TRBV7-2
CDR3nt: TGTGCCAGCAGCTTAGCGCTGGGACAGGGGGCCAATGAGCAGTTCTTC
CDR3aa: CASSLALGQGANEQFF

abundance: once
d_gene: NA
j_gene: TRBJ1-5
v_gene: TRBV2
CDR3nt: TGTGCCAGCAGTGAGAAAGAGGGACTAGGGGCAGGCAATCAGCCCCAGCATTTT
CDR3aa: CASSEKEGLGAGNQPQHF

abundance: NA
d_gene: TRBD1
j_gene: TRBJ1-2
v_gene: TRBV7-8
CDR3nt: TGTGCCAGCAGCTTAGGACAGGGGGGCGGCTACACCTTC
CDR3aa: CASSLGQGGGYTF

abundance: few
d_gene: TRBD2
j_gene: TRBJ2-3
v_gene: TRBV4-2
CDR3nt: TGTGCCAGCAGCCGCCTAAGCGGGGGGGCCGGCACAGATACGCAGTATTTT
CDR3aa: CASSRLSGGAGTDTQYF

abundance: NA
d_gene: NA
j_gene: TRBJ2-7
v_gene: TRBV6-1
CDR3nt: TGTGCCAGCAGCGTGATAGGGAGCAACGAGCAGTACTTC
CDR3aa: CASSVIGSNEQYF

abundance: NA
d_gene: TRBD2
j_gene: TRBJ2-3
v_gene: TRBV5-1
CDR3nt: TGCGCCAGCGACTGGGAGGCTAGCGGGGGATATAGCACAGATACGCAGTATTTT
CDR3aa: CASDWEASGGYSTDTQYF

abundance: NA
d_gene: NA
j_gene: TRBJ1-2
v_gene: TRBV11-2
CDR3nt: TGTGCCAGCAGAACCCTAATCATTAAAACGCCTAACTATGGCTACACCTTC
CDR3aa: CASRTLIIKTPNYGYTF

abundance: NA
d_gene: NA
j_gene: TRBJ2-7
v_gene: TRBV11-2
CDR3nt: TGTGCCAGCAGCTCCCGCGGACACTCCTACGAGCAGTACTTC
CDR3aa: CASSSRGHSYEQYF

abundance: NA
d_gene: NA
j_gene: TRBJ2-5
v_gene: TRBV4-1
CDR3nt: TGCGCCAGCAGCCGGAACAGTTACCAAGAGACCCAGTACTTC
CDR3aa: CASSRNSYQETQYF

abundance: NA
d_gene: NA
j_gene: TRBJ2-6
v_gene: TRBV28
CDR3nt: TGTGCCAGCAGCTCCAGCACCGGTCGCTCTGGGGCCAACGGCCTGACTTTC
CDR3aa: CASSSSTGRSGANGLTF

abundance: NA
d_gene: NA
j_gene: TRBJ2-3
v_gene: TRBV6-1
CDR3nt: TGTGCCAGCGGAGGCCTAGTTGAAGATACGCAGTATTTT
CDR3aa: CASGGLVEDTQYF

abundance: NA
d_gene: TRBD1
j_gene: TRBJ1-2
v_gene: TRBV19
CDR3nt: TGTGCCACCGAAGACCGGACAGGGATCTATGGCTACACCTTC
CDR3aa: CATEDRTGIYGYTF

abundance: NA
d_gene: NA
j_gene: TRBJ1-1
v_gene: TRBV6-4
CDR3nt: TGTGCCAGCAGTGACTCACCAGGCGGGGGGATTAAAGCTTTCTTT
CDR3aa: CASSDSPGGGIKAFF

abundance: NA
d_gene: NA
j_gene: TRBJ1-2
v_gene: TRBV4-2
CDR3nt: TGTGCCAGCAGCCAAGAATATAGGTCGGGAGGCTACACCTTC
CDR3aa: CASSQEYRSGGYTF

abundance: NA
d_gene: TRBD2
j_gene: TRBJ2-1
v_gene: TRBV7-7
CDR3nt: TGTGCTAGCAGCGGGGGGACTTGGCAGTTCTTC
CDR3aa: CASSGGTWQFF

abundance: NA
d_gene: NA
j_gene: TRBJ2-7
v_gene: TRBV10-2
CDR3nt: TGCGCCAGCAGTGAAGGAGTACATCTCGAGCAGTACTTC
CDR3aa: CASSEGVHLEQYF

abundance: NA
d_gene: TRBD1
j_gene: TRBJ2-1
v_gene: TRBV9
CDR3nt: TGTGCCAGCAGCGTAGCCGGGACAGTGTACAATGAGCAGTTCTTC
CDR3aa: CASSVAGTVYNEQFF

abundance: once
d_gene: NA
j_gene: TRBJ2-7
v_gene: TRBV14
CDR3nt: TGTGCCAGCAGCCAAGGAGGGGGCTACGAGCAGTACTTC
CDR3aa: CASSQGGGYEQYF

abundance: NA
d_gene: NA
j_gene: TRBJ1-3
v_gene: TRBV25-1
CDR3nt: TGTGCCAGCAGTGTTTCAGGCACTGGAAACACCATATATTTT
CDR3aa: CASSVSGTGNTIYF

abundance: NA
d_gene: TRBD1
j_gene: TRBJ1-5
v_gene: TRBV6-1
CDR3nt: TGTGCCAGCAGTCAAGGAAGAGGGACAGGTTTGCCCTCGAATCAGCCCCAGCATTTT
CDR3aa: CASSQGRGTGLPSNQPQHF

abundance: NA
d_gene: NA
j_gene: TRBJ2-1
v_gene: TRBV29-1
CDR3nt: TGCAGCGTAGATCCGCGATCTGCGGGGATCTACAATGAGCAGTTCTTC
CDR3aa: CSVDPRSAGIYNEQFF

abundance: NA
d_gene: TRBD2
j_gene: TRBJ2-7
v_gene: TRBV5-5
CDR3nt: TGTGCCAGCAGCCCAACTAGCGGGACCGCCTACGAGCAGTACTTC
CDR3aa: CASSPTSGTAYEQYF

abundance: NA
d_gene: NA
j_gene: TRBJ2-6
v_gene: TRBV7-9
CDR3nt: TGTGCCAGCAGCCCCGTTTCCCCCGGCCTGACTTTC
CDR3aa: CASSPVSPGLTF

abundance: NA
d_gene: TRBD1
j_gene: TRBJ2-7
v_gene: TRBV10-3
CDR3nt: TGTGCCATCAGTGTCTCCGGGACAGCTTCCTACGAGCAGTACTTC
CDR3aa: CAISVSGTASYEQYF

abundance: NA
d_gene: NA
j_gene: TRBJ2-3
v_gene: TRBV5-6
CDR3nt: TGTGCCAGCAGCTTGAGGAGGGGCAACACAGATACGCAGTATTTT
CDR3aa: CASSLRRGNTDTQYF

abundance: NA
d_gene: TRBD2
j_gene: TRBJ2-5
v_gene: TRBV30
CDR3nt: TGTGCCGGTACTAGCGGGAGCTTCTTGGGAGCTCAGTACTTC
CDR3aa: CAGTSGSFLGAQYF

abundance: NA
d_gene: NA
j_gene: TRBJ1-1
v_gene: TRBV6-1
CDR3nt: TGTGCCAGCAATCCCCGACAAGCAAAGAACACTGAAGCTTTCTTT
CDR3aa: CASNPRQAKNTEAFF

abundance: NA
d_gene: NA
j_gene: TRBJ1-1
v_gene: TRBV27
CDR3nt: TGTGCCAGCAGTTACGGGATGAACACTGAAGCTTTCTTT
CDR3aa: CASSYGMNTEAFF

abundance: NA
d_gene: NA
j_gene: TRBJ2-3
v_gene: TRBV11-2
CDR3nt: TGTGCCAGCAGCTCCCATACAGGGAAGGGTACAGATACGCAGTATTTT
CDR3aa: CASSSHTGKGTDTQYF

abundance: NA
d_gene: TRBD2
j_gene: TRBJ2-5
v_gene: TRBV5-1
CDR3nt: TGCGCCAGCAGCTTGCTAGCGGGGCGGGCTCAAGAGACCCAGTACTTC
CDR3aa: CASSLLAGRAQETQYF

abundance: NA
d_gene: NA
j_gene: TRBJ1-6
v_gene: TRBV6-1
CDR3nt: TGTGCCAGCAGCGGTACCGGGACTTCTGATGAGGTCCTCCACTTT
CDR3aa: CASSGTGTSDEVLHF

abundance: few
d_gene: NA
j_gene: TRBJ2-7
v_gene: TRBV5-4
CDR3nt: TGTGCCAGCAGCCCTAACAAGGGGTACCACGAGCAGTACTTC
CDR3aa: CASSPNKGYHEQYF